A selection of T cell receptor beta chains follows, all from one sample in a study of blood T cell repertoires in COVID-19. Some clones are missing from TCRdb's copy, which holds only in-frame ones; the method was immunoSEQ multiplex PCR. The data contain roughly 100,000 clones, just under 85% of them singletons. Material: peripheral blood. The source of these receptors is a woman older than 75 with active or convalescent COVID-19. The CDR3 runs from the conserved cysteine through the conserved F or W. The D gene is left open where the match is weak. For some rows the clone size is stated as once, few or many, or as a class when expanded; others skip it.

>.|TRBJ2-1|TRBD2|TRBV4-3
TGCGCCAGCAGCTGGACTAGCGGCTACAATGAGCAGTTCTTC
CASSWTSGYNEQFF
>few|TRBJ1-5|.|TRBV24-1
TGTGCCACCAGTGATTTGGAGCCGAATCAGCCCCAGCATTTT
CATSDLEPNQPQHF
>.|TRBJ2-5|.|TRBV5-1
TGCGCCAGCAGCCGCGACAGACAAGAGACCCAGTACTTC
CASSRDRQETQYF
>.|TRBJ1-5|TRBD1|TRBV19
TGTGCCAGTAGGACCGGGACAGGGGATAGCAATCAGCCCCAGCATTTT
CASRTGTGDSNQPQHF
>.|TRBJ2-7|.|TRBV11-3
TGTGCCAGCAGCCGAGGCCCAACCTACGAGCAGTACTTC
CASSRGPTYEQYF
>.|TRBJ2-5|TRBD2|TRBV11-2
TGTGCCAGCAGCTCGGCACTAGCGGGAGGGTATGAGACCCAGTACTTC
CASSSALAGGYETQYF
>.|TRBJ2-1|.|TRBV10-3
TGTGCCATCAGGACTCGACAGGTCGATGAGCAGTTCTTC
CAIRTRQVDEQFF
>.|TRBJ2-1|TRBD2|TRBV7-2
TGTGCCAGCAGCCCGGGGGGTTACAATGAGCAGTTCTTC
CASSPGGYNEQFF
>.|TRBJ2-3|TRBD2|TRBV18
TGTGCCAGCTCACCACGAATAACTAGCGGGGGGGCCAGGACAGATACGCAGTATTTT
CASSPRITSGGARTDTQYF
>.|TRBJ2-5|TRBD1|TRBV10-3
TGTGCCATCAGTAGAACTCGGGACAGGGACCAAGAGACCCAGTACTTC
CAISRTRDRDQETQYF
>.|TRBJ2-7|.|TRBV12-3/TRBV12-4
TGTGCCAGCAGTGCCGGCTACGAGCAGTACTTC
CASSAGYEQYF
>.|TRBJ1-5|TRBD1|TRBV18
TGTGCCAGCTCACCACCGAGGGGACAGCGAGGAAATCAGCCCCAGCATTTT
CASSPPRGQRGNQPQHF
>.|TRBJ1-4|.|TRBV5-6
TGTGCCAGCAGCTTGGCGTGGGGCGCTAATGAAAAACTGTTTTTT
CASSLAWGANEKLFF
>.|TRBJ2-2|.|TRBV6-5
TGTGCCAGCAGTCTGCGGGGGCTTGGCACCGGGGAGCTGTTTTTT
CASSLRGLGTGELFF
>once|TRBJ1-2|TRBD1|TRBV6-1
TGTGCCAGCAGTGAGCTTGTGACAGGGAACTATGGCTACACCTTC
CASSELVTGNYGYTF
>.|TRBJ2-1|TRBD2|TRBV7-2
TGTGCCAGCAGCTTTCTAGCGGGAGATGGAGGTGAGCAGTTCTTC
CASSFLAGDGGEQFF
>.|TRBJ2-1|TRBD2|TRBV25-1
TGTGCCAGCAGTGACCTAGCGGGGGGCCGGTACAATGAGCAGTTCTTC
CASSDLAGGRYNEQFF
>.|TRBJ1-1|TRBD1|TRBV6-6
TGTGCCAGCCGGTTACAGGGGTGGAACACTGAAGCTTTCTTT
CASRLQGWNTEAFF
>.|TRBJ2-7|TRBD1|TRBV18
TGTGCCAGCTCACCTAACCCAGGGGGATACGAGCAGTACTTC
CASSPNPGGYEQYF
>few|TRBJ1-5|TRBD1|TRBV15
TGTGCCACCAGCAGAAGGACAGGGATGAGCAATCAGCCCCAGCATTTT
CATSRRTGMSNQPQHF
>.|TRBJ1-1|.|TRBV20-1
TGCAGTGCTAGATCACAGGGTGAAGCTTTCTTT
CSARSQGEAFF
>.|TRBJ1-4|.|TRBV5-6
TGTGCCAGCAGCCCTTTCACAGGGCTCGATAATGAAAAACTGTTTTTT
CASSPFTGLDNEKLFF
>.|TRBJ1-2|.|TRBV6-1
TGTGCCAGCAGTGAGGGCACAGCCTCTAACTATGGCTACACCTTC
CASSEGTASNYGYTF
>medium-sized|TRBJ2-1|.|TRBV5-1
TGCGCCAGCAGGCTCGGGGGCTCCTACAATGAGCAGTTCTTC
CASRLGGSYNEQFF
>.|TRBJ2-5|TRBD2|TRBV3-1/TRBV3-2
TGTGCCAGCAGCCAAGGGACTAGCGGGAGGGCCGTGGAGACCCAGTACTTC
CASSQGTSGRAVETQYF
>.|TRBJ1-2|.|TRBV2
TGTGCCAGCATAACCTACTTGGACAGAAATTACGGCTACACCTTC
CASITYLDRNYGYTF
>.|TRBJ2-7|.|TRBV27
TGTGCCAGCAGGGTACGGGAAGGCCCCTACGAGCAGTACTTC
CASRVREGPYEQYF
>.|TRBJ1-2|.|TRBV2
TGTGCCAGCCAGCGGACCATACAGTTCGATGGCTACACCTTC
CASQRTIQFDGYTF